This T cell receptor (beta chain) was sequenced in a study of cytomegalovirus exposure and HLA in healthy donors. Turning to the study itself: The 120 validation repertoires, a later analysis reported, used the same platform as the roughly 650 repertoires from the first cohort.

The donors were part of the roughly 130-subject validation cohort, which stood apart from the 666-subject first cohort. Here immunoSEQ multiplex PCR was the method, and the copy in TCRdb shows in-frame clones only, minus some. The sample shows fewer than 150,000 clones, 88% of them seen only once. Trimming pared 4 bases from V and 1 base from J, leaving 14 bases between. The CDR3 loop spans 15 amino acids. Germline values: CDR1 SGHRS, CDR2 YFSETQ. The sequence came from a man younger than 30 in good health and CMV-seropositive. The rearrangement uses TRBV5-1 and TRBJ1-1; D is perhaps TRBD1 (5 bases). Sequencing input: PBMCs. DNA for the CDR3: TGCGCCAGCAGCCCTTTGCGGGGCCCGAACACTGAAGCTTTCTTT. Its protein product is CASSPLRGPNTEAFF.